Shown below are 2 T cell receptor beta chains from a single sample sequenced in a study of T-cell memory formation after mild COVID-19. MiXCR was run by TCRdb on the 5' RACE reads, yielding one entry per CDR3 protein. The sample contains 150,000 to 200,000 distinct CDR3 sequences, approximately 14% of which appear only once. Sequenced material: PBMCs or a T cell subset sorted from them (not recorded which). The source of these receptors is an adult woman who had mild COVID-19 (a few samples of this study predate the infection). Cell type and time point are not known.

CDR3 amino acids: CSVEDGDRGIYEQYF. DNA of the CDR3: TGCAGCGTTGAAGATGGCGACAGGGGAATATACGAGCAGTACTTC. The gene calls are TRBV29-1 and TRBJ2-7, with 8 bases matching TRBD1. The CDR3 is 15 residues long. Germline CDR1 is SQVTM and CDR2 is ANQGSEA. V was pared by 0 bases and J by 4 bases, with 8 bases of the junction left unmatched.

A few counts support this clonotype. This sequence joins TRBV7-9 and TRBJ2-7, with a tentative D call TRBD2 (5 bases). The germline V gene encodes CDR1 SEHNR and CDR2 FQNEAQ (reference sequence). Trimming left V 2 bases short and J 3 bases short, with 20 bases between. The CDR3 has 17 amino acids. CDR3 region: CASSLSGTGLRSYEQYF. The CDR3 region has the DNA TGTGCCAGCAGCTTATCGGGTACCGGACTCCGCAGCTACGAGCAGTACTTC.